A single sample gave rise to the 22 T cell receptor beta chains below, sequenced in a study of T cells in Graves' hyperthyroidism and ophthalmopathy. The investigators amplified TCR beta CDR3 regions from RNA transcripts. RT-PCR in the first round (using the HTBI primer set) targeted the TCR CDR3. TCRdb itself ran the multiplex PCR reads through MiXCR, one entry per CDR3 protein. Of roughly 350,000 distinct CDR3 sequences listed, about 14% are singletons. Specimen: blood. Receptors were obtained from a woman aged 30 to 39 with Graves' ophthalmopathy.

This chain connects TRBV18 to TRBJ1-4; perhaps TRBD1 as D (6 bases). The CDR3 has 16 residues. The germline V gene has CDR1 KGHSH and CDR2 LQKENI. V was cut by 0 bases and J by 8 bases, with 16 bases left in between. CDR3 bases: TGTGCCAGCTCACCACCGCTATCAGGGGCAGGCGAAAAACTGTTTTTT. Protein product: CASSPPLSGAGEKLFF.

This clonotype was counted ten times or more. The rearrangement uses TRBV28 and TRBJ2-5; D is tentatively TRBD1 or TRBD2 (5 bases each). Germline V CDR1 and CDR2: MDHEN, SYDVKM. Trimming removed 6 bases at V and 3 bases at J, with 14 bases between. The CDR3 runs 14 residues. CDR3 region: CASSRGVIEETQYF. The DNA for the CDR3 is TGTGCCAGCAGCCGAGGGGTTATTGAAGAGACCCAGTACTTC. Combining the CDR3 with reference TRBV28 and TRBJ2-5 gives the whole variable domain DVKVTQSSRYLVKRTGEKVFLECVQDMDHENMFWYRQDPGLGLRLIYFSYDVKMKEKGDIPEGYSVSREKKERFSLILESASTNQTSMYLCASSRGVIEETQYFGPGTRLLVL.

This clonotype was observed at least ten times. V and J are TRBV6-1 and TRBJ2-1; 8 bases fit TRBD1. The J segment lost 4 bases and the V segment lost 8 bases, leaving 7 bases of the junction unmatched. The CDR3 is made up of 14 amino acids. The germline CDR1 and CDR2 sequences are MNHNS and SASEGT. CDR3 coding DNA: TGTGCCAGCTCGGACAGGGTCGGTTACAATGAGCAGTTCTTC. Its protein product is CASSDRVGYNEQFF.

This clonotype occurred many times. This chain uses TRBV9 with TRBJ2-5; D unresolved. Germline CDR1 is SGDLS and CDR2 is YYNGEE. This CDR3 is 15 amino acids long. Trimming removed 0 bases from V and 5 bases from J, with 14 bases in between. The CDR3 region is CASSVDGTIQETQYF. DNA for the CDR3: TGTGCCAGCAGCGTAGACGGAACTATACAGGAGACCCAGTACTTC.

This clonotype appeared many times. The chain carries TRBV2 and TRBJ2-3; the D call may be TRBD1 or TRBD2 (6 bases each). The CDR3 extends over 15 amino acids. Trimming cost V 6 bases and J 5 bases, with 18 bases left between them. The germline CDR1 and CDR2 sequences are SNHLY and FYNNEI. The CDR3 nucleotides are TGTGCCAGCAGAAACGGGGGCAGGGCGGTAGATACGCAGTATTTT. Protein product: CASRNGGRAVDTQYF. Using reference TRBV2 and TRBJ2-3 for the parts outside the CDR3, the full variable domain is EPEVTQTPSHQVTQMGQEVILRCVPISNHLYFYWYRQILGQKVEFLVSFYNNEISEKSEIFDDQFSVERPDGSNFTLKIRSTKLEDSAMYFCASRNGGRAVDTQYFGPGTRLTVL.

A remark on this clonotype: This sequence may be a read error, since a much larger clone differs from it by one base. The chain recombines TRBV12-3 or TRBV12-4 with TRBJ2-1; D may be TRBD1 (6 bases). There are 15 residues in the CDR3. V dropped 7 bases and J dropped 9 bases, with 22 bases sitting between them. As DNA, the CDR3 is TGTGCCAGCACCCCGGGGCAGGGGTTTAGAAGTGAGCAGTTCTTC. The encoded protein is CASTPGQGFRSEQFF.

At least ten counts were recorded for this clonotype. The chain uses TRBV29-1 and TRBJ2-7; unclear D gene. Germline V CDR1 and CDR2: SQVTM, ANQGSEA. Trimming removed 2 bases at V and 2 bases at J, with 13 bases between. The CDR3 length is 14 residues. The CDR3 DNA reads as TGCAGCGTTGAATTGACCGGGCCAACCTACGAGCAGTACTTC. It is translated as CSVELTGPTYEQYF.

This clonotype was seen repeatedly, ten times or more. The chain carries TRBV20-1 and TRBJ1-5; tentative D call: TRBD1 (5 bases). CDR3 length: 14 amino acids. Germline CDR1 and CDR2: DFQATT and SNEGSKA (reference sequence). Trimming removed 6 bases from V and 1 base from J, with 13 bases in between. CDR3 DNA: TGCAGTGCCGAGGGGATAGGCAGCAATCAGCCCCAGCATTTT. This codes for CSAEGIGSNQPQHF.

There are many counts of this clonotype. The chain joins TRBV2 to TRBJ1-3, with a possible D match to TRBD1 (5 bases). The CDR3 covers 13 residues. CDR1 is SNHLY, CDR2 FYNNEI, per germline. V shed 9 bases and J shed 2 bases, with 11 bases lying between them. As DNA, the CDR3 is TGTGCCAGACGACAGATTCCTGGAAACACCATATATTTT. Translating gives CARRQIPGNTIYF.

A single count supports this clonotype. Since a much larger clone is just one base distant, this may be a read error. This chain joins TRBV13 and TRBJ2-7; no clear D. The CDR3 is 12 amino acids. V was clipped by 5 bases and J by 7 bases, with 12 bases between them. CDR1 and CDR2 (germline): PRHDT, FYEKMQ (reference sequence). CDR3 region: CASSPLGVEQYF. CDR3 coding DNA: TGTGCCAGCAGCCCCCTGGGTGTTGAGCAGTACTTC.

This clonotype has a handful of counts. The chain has TRBV9 and TRBJ2-4; perhaps TRBD1 as D (6 bases). With 3 bases removed from V and 8 bases from J, the gap between germline ends came to 9 bases. This CDR3 is built from 12 residues. Germline lookup yields CDR1 SGDLS and CDR2 YYNGEE. CDR3 nucleotide sequence: TGTGCCAGCAGCGAGGGACAAGACATTCAGTACTTC. It codes for CASSEGQDIQYF.

This clonotype was counted ten times or more. This chain links TRBV20-1 with TRBJ2-5; TRBD2 might be the D (7 bases). The V end was cut by 3 bases, the J end by 5 bases, with 16 bases between. Germline CDR1 is DFQATT and CDR2 is SNEGSKA (reference sequence). The CDR3 sequence is 14 residues long. The CDR3 DNA reads as TGCAGTGCTAGGGTGGGGGGGCCTGAGGAGACCCAGTACTTC. Protein: CSARVGGPEETQYF.

This clonotype has a count of ten or more. V gene TRBV28 combines with J gene TRBJ1-5; no reliable D call. The CDR3 has 14 amino acids. Germline-derived CDR1 and CDR2 are MDHEN and SYDVKM. Trimming shortened V by 5 bases and J by 0 bases, and 8 bases separated the two germline ends. The CDR3 nucleotides are TGTGCCAGCAGTAGACAACTTAGCAATCAGCCCCAGCATTTT. It is translated as CASSRQLSNQPQHF.

The J gene is TRBJ2-2, the V gene TRBV10-1; D remains unclear. Trimming shortened V by 6 bases and J by 2 bases, and 7 bases separated the two germline ends. This CDR3 comprises 13 residues. Per the germline V gene, CDR1 is WNHNN and CDR2 is SYGVQD (reference sequence). CDR3: CASRDPNTGELFF. The CDR3 DNA reads TGCGCCAGCAGAGACCCTAACACCGGGGAGCTGTTTTTT.

This clonotype was counted ten times or more. V gene TRBV12-3 or TRBV12-4 combines with J gene TRBJ2-2, with TRBD1 matching 7 bases. With 5 bases clipped from V and 7 bases from J, the junction kept 10 bases outside the gene matches. There are 15 residues in the CDR3. CDR3 sequence: CASSLTGSEDGELFF. CDR3 in DNA: TGTGCCAGCAGTCTGACAGGGTCGGAGGACGGGGAGCTGTTTTTT.

This clonotype was seen repeatedly, ten times or more. The chain links TRBV12-3 or TRBV12-4 to TRBJ1-2; tentatively, D is TRBD1 (6 bases). This CDR3 spans 13 amino acids. The germline V and J ends were trimmed by 4 bases and 8 bases, with 14 bases remaining between them. The CDR3 coding sequence is TGTGCCAGCAGTTCATACAGGGATTCGGGCTACACCTTC. Its protein product is CASSSYRDSGYTF.

The chain combines TRBV11-2 with TRBJ2-3; 9 nucleotides match TRBD2. Germline values: CDR1 SGHAT, CDR2 FQNNGV. With 4 bases clipped from V and 2 bases from J, the junction kept 4 bases outside the gene matches. The CDR3 runs 15 residues. The CDR3 reads CASSSRGGDTDTQYF. The CDR3 DNA is TGTGCCAGCAGCTCGCGGGGGGGCGACACAGATACGCAGTATTTT.

This clonotype has at least ten counts. The chain couples TRBV5-1 to TRBJ2-1, with TRBD2 identical over 13 bases. Trimming cost V 3 bases and J 8 bases; bases outside gene matches: 11. In germline, CDR1 is SGHRS, CDR2 YFSETQ. The CDR3 runs to 17 residues. CDR3 DNA: TGCGCCAGCAGCTCTACCCCCTCGGGACTAGCGGGGTATGAGCAGTTCTTC. Protein product: CASSSTPSGLAGYEQFF.

This clonotype occurred once. V gene TRBV9 combines with J gene TRBJ2-3; D is uncertain. The germline gives CDR1 SGDLS, CDR2 YYNGEE. The CDR3 runs to 15 residues. Trimming took 3 bases from V and 2 from J, leaving 13 bases between them. Written as DNA, the CDR3 is TGTGCCAGCAGCGCTTCCCCTATTCTCACAGATACGCAGTATTTT. This codes for CASSASPILTDTQYF.

This clonotype was seen many times. DNA of the CDR3: TGCAGTGCTTCTTCGGGAGTTATCGAAGCTTTCTTT. This sequence encodes CSASSGVIEAFF. The chain carries TRBV20-1 and TRBJ1-1; D call uncertain. Trimming removed 5 bases from V and 8 bases from J, with 15 bases in between. Germline V gene lookup returns CDR1 DFQATT and CDR2 SNEGSKA (reference sequence). This CDR3 spans 12 amino acids.

This clonotype came up many times. The V gene is TRBV3-1, the J gene TRBJ2-2; D unresolved. V gave up 6 bases and J gave up 1 base, with 6 bases separating them. Germline assignment: CDR1 LGHDT and CDR2 YNNKEL (reference sequence). The CDR3 loop spans 13 amino acids. CDR3 sequence: CASRSENTGELFF. CDR3 DNA: TGTGCCAGCAGGTCCGAGAACACCGGGGAGCTGTTTTTT.

The gene calls are TRBV6-1 and TRBJ2-2; D is perhaps TRBD1 or TRBD2 (5 bases each). The V gene's germline CDR1 is MNHNS and CDR2 SASEGT. The CDR3 sequence is 15 residues long. V shed 7 bases and J shed 4 bases, with 16 bases lying between them. The CDR3 sequence: CASTLMGTSTGELFF. CDR3 bases: TGTGCCAGCACCCTCATGGGGACCTCCACCGGGGAGCTGTTTTTT.